The 10 T cell receptor beta chains below were found in one sample sequenced in a study of human T cells and chemical hapten exposure. The library put unique molecular identifiers onto individual cDNA molecules. Using its own MiXCR run on the reads, TCRdb lists one record per CDR3 protein. The data show about 120,000 distinct CDR3 sequences, around 8.5% seen once. Extraction of total RNA was performed on unfractionated whole blood. Input material: whole blood. The source is a human donor in good health. Some clones in this sample may be carry-over from other donors' samples.

This clonotype was seen at least ten times. This chain uses TRBV27 with TRBJ1-5, with D unclear. Germline values: CDR1 MNHEY, CDR2 SMNVEV (reference sequence). The CDR3 covers 14 residues. The V and J ends lost 8 bases and 1 base respectively, with 12 bases between them. The chain's CDR3 is CASSQAGSNQPQHF. CDR3 DNA: TGTGCCAGCTCCCAGGCGGGGAGCAATCAGCCCCAGCATTTT.

The chain joins TRBV5-1 to TRBJ2-7; TRBD2 might be the D (5 bases). In germline, CDR1 is SGHRS, CDR2 YFSETQ. This CDR3 is 14 amino acids long. Trimming removed 1 base from V and 2 bases from J, with 10 bases in between. In nucleotides, the CDR3 is TGCGCCAGCAGCTTGAGGACTGCCGCCTACGAGCAGTACTTC. Amino acids: CASSLRTAAYEQYF.

As regards this clonotype: This could be a read error, since a much larger clone is one nucleotide away. The rearrangement links TRBV18 to TRBJ2-7; TRBD1 matches at 8 bases. Germline assignment: CDR1 KGHSH and CDR2 LQKENI. This CDR3 has 13 amino acids. CDR3 in DNA: TGTGTCAGCTCACAGGACAGGGTCGACGAGCAGTACTTC. This encodes CVSSQDRVDEQYF.

This clonotype has only a few counts. The chain links TRBV5-1 to TRBJ1-1, with D possibly matching TRBD1 (5 bases). This CDR3 is 14 amino acids long. In germline, CDR1 is SGHRS, CDR2 YFSETQ. The V gene lost 4 bases and the J gene lost 2 bases, with 12 bases spanning the gap. CDR3 protein: CASSRGDGNTEAFF. In DNA, the CDR3 is TGCGCCAGCAGCCGGGGGGACGGCAACACTGAAGCTTTCTTT.

In its sample, this clonotype was seen many times. This rearrangement joins TRBV5-1 to TRBJ2-7; D call uncertain. The CDR3 consists of 14 residues. The ends were cut back, 1 base at V and 4 bases at J, with 12 bases in the middle. CDR1 and CDR2 from the germline V gene are SGHRS and YFSETQ. The chain's CDR3 is CASSLFSPNYEQYF. The CDR3 DNA is TGCGCCAGCAGCTTGTTCAGTCCGAATTACGAGCAGTACTTC.

This clonotype was seen only a few times. The V and J genes are TRBV19 and TRBJ2-7; 10 nucleotides align to TRBD1. Germline trimming cut 6 bases from V and 3 bases from J; bases unmatched to any gene: 8. There are 15 residues in the CDR3. Per the germline V gene, CDR1 is LNHDA and CDR2 is SQIVND (reference sequence). The CDR3 spells CASRRSGTGDYEQYF. The CDR3 nucleotides read TGTGCCAGTAGGCGCTCCGGGACAGGGGACTACGAGCAGTACTTC.

The chain has TRBV7-7 and TRBJ1-4, with TRBD1 matching over 8 bases. CDR3 length: 15 amino acids. The germline CDR1 and CDR2 sequences are SSHAT and FNYEAQ (reference sequence). After removal of 5 bases from V and 5 bases from J, the junction contained 7 bases not matched to a gene. This CDR3 is CASSLTGTGNEKLFF. For the CDR3, the DNA is TGTGCCAGCAGCCTAACCGGGACAGGCAATGAAAAACTGTTTTTT.

The CDR3 DNA reads TGTGCCAGCAGTTATAGCGGGACTTCCTACGAGCAGTACTTC. It specifies CASSYSGTSYEQYF. The rearrangement joins TRBV5-6 to TRBJ2-7; 8 nucleotides line up with TRBD2. Germline CDR1 and CDR2: SGHDT and YYEEEE. This CDR3 spans 14 amino acids. V was clipped by 5 bases and J by 1 base; unmatched bases: 5.

The chain couples TRBV20-1 to TRBJ2-6, with 10 bases that match TRBD1. V lost 3 bases to trimming and J lost 4 bases; unmatched junction nucleotides: 9. Germline CDR1 reads DFQATT; CDR2 reads SNEGSKA (reference sequence). The CDR3 is 17 amino acids. The CDR3 DNA reads TGCAGTGCTAGCGGGACAGGGGATCTCAGGGGGGCCAACGTCCTGACTTTC. Translation: CSASGTGDLRGANVLTF.

The table lists this clonotype with a few counts. This chain joins TRBV5-4 and TRBJ2-7; 12 bases are shared with TRBD1. The J segment lost 6 bases and the V segment lost 0 bases, leaving 4 bases of the junction unmatched. Germline assignment: CDR1 SGHNT and CDR2 YYREEE (reference sequence). The CDR3 is 15 amino acids. The CDR3 nucleotides are TGTGCCAGCAGCTTGGGGGGGACAGGGGGCCTCGAGCAGTACTTC. It encodes CASSLGGTGGLEQYF.